The 23 T cell receptor beta chains listed next were all sequenced from one sample in a study of blood T cell repertoires in COVID-19. Repertoires were generated with immunoSEQ multiplex PCR, while TCRdb's copy carries only in-frame clones and drops some. The sample contains approximately 300,000 clones, around 84% of which appear only once. Specimen: PBMCs or T cells enriched from blood (not recorded which). The source is a woman aged 30 to 39 who had been exposed to COVID-19.

The J gene is TRBJ2-7, the V gene TRBV7-2; D is ambiguous. The CDR3 totals 15 residues. From germline, CDR1 is SGHTA and CDR2 FQGNSA. Trimming removed 1 base from V and 1 base from J, with 11 bases in between. CDR3 sequence: CASSLVASLSYEQYF. The CDR3 region has the DNA TGTGCCAGCAGCTTAGTAGCCAGCTTATCCTACGAGCAGTACTTC.

The chain combines TRBV10-3 with TRBJ2-7, with no clear D. This CDR3 has 11 residues. CDR1 ENHRY and CDR2 SYGVKD come from the germline V gene. Trimming removed 5 bases at V and 2 bases at J, with 4 bases between. The CDR3 DNA is TGTGCCATCAGTCAGACCTACGAGCAGTACTTC. Its protein is CAISQTYEQYF.

The chain is built from TRBV11-1 and TRBJ2-7; D gene ambiguous. CDR3 size: 12 residues. The V end lost 4 bases, the J end lost 3 bases, and 7 bases lay between the germline ends. Germline lookup yields CDR1 SGHAT and CDR2 FQDESV (reference sequence). CDR3 amino acids: CASSSSRYEQYF. CDR3 nucleotides: TGTGCCAGCAGCTCTTCTCGCTACGAGCAGTACTTC.

The chain links TRBV28 to TRBJ1-6, with D possibly TRBD1 on 5 matching bases. The CDR3 runs to 14 residues. Germline V CDR1 and CDR2: MDHEN, SYDVKM. V was cut by 9 bases and J by 7 bases, with 16 bases left in between. CDR3 nucleotide sequence: TGTGCCAGTCATGCTGGGCAGGGAAATTCACCCCTCCACTTT. It translates to CASHAGQGNSPLHF.

The chain recombines TRBV7-2 with TRBJ2-5; the match to TRBD1 covers 7 bases. Unmatched junction bases numbered 8, after V lost 4 bases and J lost 6 bases. This CDR3 has 14 amino acids. CDR1 is SGHTA and CDR2 is FQGNSA in the germline V gene. The DNA of the CDR3 is TGTGCCAGCAGCTCCTTTGGGACAGAGAAGACCCAGTACTTC. Encoded protein: CASSSFGTEKTQYF.

V usage is TRBV5-1 and J usage is TRBJ2-5; possible D gene TRBD1, 5 bases. Germline lookup yields CDR1 SGHRS and CDR2 YFSETQ. The CDR3 runs 14 residues. Trimming removed 3 bases at V and 5 bases at J, with 14 bases between. CDR3 DNA: TGCGCCAGCAGCTGGGGCCGGACCTTGGAGACCCAGTACTTC. Protein product: CASSWGRTLETQYF.

The chain combines TRBV2 with TRBJ2-2, with TRBD1 matching over 9 bases. V dropped 6 bases and J dropped 6; count of bases not matched to a gene: 11. Germline V gives CDR1 SNHLY, CDR2 FYNNEI. This CDR3 comprises 16 residues. The CDR3 DNA follows: TGTGCCAGCAGAATGTGGACAGGGGAAATAGCCGGGGAGCTGTTTTTT. Its translation: CASRMWTGEIAGELFF.

This chain joins TRBV2 and TRBJ2-5; D not certain. Looked up from germline, CDR1 is SNHLY and CDR2 is FYNNEI. With 4 bases removed from V and 5 bases from J, the gap between germline ends came to 11 bases. The CDR3 has 13 residues. CDR3 bases: TGTGCCAGCAGTGGGATGGGCCTCGAGACCCAGTACTTC. Translation: CASSGMGLETQYF.

The rearrangement joins TRBV5-1 to TRBJ1-1, with TRBD1 identical over 9 bases. The CDR3 extends over 23 amino acids. The germline V gene encodes CDR1 SGHRS and CDR2 YFSETQ. The junction had 24 bases not matched to a gene; V was cut back by 0 bases and J by 0 bases. CDR3 in amino acids: CASSLGSNRDRDLIRSLNTEAFF. The DNA for the CDR3 is TGCGCCAGCAGCTTGGGCTCTAACCGGGACAGGGATTTAATCCGCTCTTTGAACACTGAAGCTTTCTTT.

The V and J genes are TRBV7-9 and TRBJ1-2; 9 positions agree with TRBD1. V was pared by 5 bases and J by 0 bases, with 16 bases of the junction left unmatched. The CDR3 consists of 19 residues. Germline CDR1 SEHNR, CDR2 FQNEAQ (reference sequence). CDR3 residues: CASSESGTGPRSSNYGYTF. Written as DNA, the CDR3 is TGTGCCAGCAGCGAATCCGGGACAGGGCCGCGATCGTCTAACTATGGCTACACCTTC.

The rearrangement links TRBV6-5 to TRBJ2-1; D gene uncertain. Germline loops: CDR1 MNHEY, CDR2 SVGAGI. This CDR3 spans 15 amino acids. V was shortened by 6 bases and J by 3 bases, with 15 bases between the two germline ends. The CDR3 reads CASSPETSGYNEQFF. The CDR3 nucleotides read TGTGCCAGCAGCCCCGAGACGTCGGGCTACAATGAGCAGTTCTTC.

In DNA form, the CDR3 reads TGTGCCACCAGCAGAGGTGGGCGACAGGCCAATGAAGCTTTCTTT. Translated: CATSRGGRQANEAFF. The chain couples TRBV15 to TRBJ1-1; D might be TRBD1 (6 bases). Per the germline V gene, CDR1 is LNHNV and CDR2 is YYDKDF (reference sequence). V shed 1 base and J shed 7 bases, with 16 bases lying between them. This CDR3 is 15 amino acids long. The full variable domain, with the rest looked up from reference TRBV15 and TRBJ1-1, is DAMVIQNPRYQVTQFGKPVTLSCSQTLNHNVMYWYQQKSSQAPKLLFHYYDKDFNNEADTPDNFQSRRPNTSFCFLDIRSPGLGDTAMYLCATSRGGRQANEAFFGQGTRLTVV.

The rearrangement uses TRBV19 and TRBJ2-7, with 7 bases lining up with TRBD2. Trimming cost V 8 bases and J 2 bases; bases outside gene matches: 6. CDR3 length: 13 amino acids. Germline V gives CDR1 LNHDA, CDR2 SQIVND (reference sequence). The CDR3 sequence: CASSAGTTYEQYF. CDR3 DNA sequence: TGTGCCAGTTCCGCCGGGACTACCTACGAGCAGTACTTC.

This clone came up a few times. The chain recombines TRBV28 with TRBJ1-2; D remains unclear. Germline CDR1 is MDHEN and CDR2 is SYDVKM. V gave up 5 bases and J gave up 3 bases, with 10 bases separating them. CDR3 length: 13 amino acids. CDR3 DNA sequence: TGTGCCAGCAGTCGCGGTGCCTACTATGGCTACACCTTC. It codes for CASSRGAYYGYTF.

J is TRBJ1-5 and V is TRBV29-1, with D perhaps TRBD1 (6 bases). Germline values: CDR1 SQVTM, CDR2 ANQGSEA. This CDR3 region has 12 residues. Trimming removed 6 bases at V and 3 bases at J, with 9 bases between. The CDR3 nucleotides are TGCAGCGTAGGACAGCCCAATCAGCCCCAGCATTTT. Translation gives CSVGQPNQPQHF.

This clone was detected a few times. The chain joins TRBV14 to TRBJ2-7; 10 positions agree with TRBD2. This CDR3 has 16 residues. CDR1 and CDR2 (germline): SGHDN, FVKESK. V shed 6 bases and J 4 bases; nucleotides not matched to a gene: 12. CDR3 bases: TGTGCCAGCAGTCAAATTAGCGGGAGGACTAGGTACGAGCAGTACTTC. Protein sequence: CASSQISGRTRYEQYF.

J is TRBJ2-2 and V is TRBV4-1; 8 nucleotides agree with TRBD2. V dropped 4 bases and J dropped 5; count of bases not matched to a gene: 6. Germline V lookup: CDR1 MGHRA, CDR2 YSYEKL. The CDR3 has 15 residues. CDR3 region: CASSPEAGETGELFF. CDR3 nucleotides: TGCGCCAGCAGCCCCGAAGCGGGAGAGACCGGGGAGCTGTTTTTT.

Worth noting for this clone: Other nucleotide sequences from this sample produce the same CDR3. The chain employs TRBV28 and TRBJ1-1; D gene ambiguous. V was trimmed by 3 bases and J by 0 bases, leaving 8 bases between them. Per germline, CDR1 MDHEN and CDR2 SYDVKM. The CDR3 length is 14 residues. This CDR3 reads CASSLSDMNTEAFF. CDR3 nucleotide sequence: TGTGCCAGCAGTTTGTCAGACATGAACACTGAAGCTTTCTTT.

This clone was picked up one time. The genes are TRBV9 and TRBJ2-7, with D tentatively TRBD2 (5 bases). The V end lost 3 bases, the J end lost 6 bases, and 7 bases lay between the germline ends. CDR3 length: 11 amino acids. CDR1 and CDR2 (germline): SGDLS, YYNGEE. The chain's CDR3 is CASSGESEQYF. CDR3 DNA: TGTGCCAGCAGCGGGGAGTCCGAGCAGTACTTC.

The chain is built from TRBV12-5 and TRBJ1-5; D might be TRBD1 (5 bases). Trimming pared 7 bases from V and 0 bases from J, leaving 22 bases between. This CDR3 has 18 amino acids. Per the germline V gene, CDR1 is LGHNT and CDR2 is FRNRAP. The CDR3 DNA is TGTGCTAGTGCCATCAGTTGGGTAGGGGACTCTAGCAATCAGCCCCAGCATTTT. It encodes CASAISWVGDSSNQPQHF.

The chain carries TRBV28 and TRBJ1-5; 7 bases are shared with TRBD1. Germline lookup yields CDR1 MDHEN and CDR2 SYDVKM. V was pared by 5 bases and J by 4 bases, with 5 bases of the junction left unmatched. The CDR3 has 14 residues. CDR3 DNA: TGTGCCAGCAGTGAGGGGGCAGGAAATCAGCCCCAGCATTTT. Its protein product is CASSEGAGNQPQHF.

The V call is TRBV7-9, the J call TRBJ2-1; TRBD2 aligns across 14 bases. This CDR3 is built from 17 residues. Germline-derived CDR1 and CDR2 are SEHNR and FQNEAQ (reference sequence). The junction had 9 bases not matched to a gene; V was cut back by 4 bases and J by 7 bases. The CDR3 DNA reads as TGTGCCAGCAGCTCCCCCTATGGGACTAGCGGGAGTAATGAGCAGTTCTTC. It encodes CASSSPYGTSGSNEQFF.

V and J are TRBV6-5 and TRBJ2-3; maybe TRBD2 (6 bases). This CDR3 is built from 14 residues. The germline V and J ends were trimmed by 2 bases and 1 base, with 7 bases remaining between them. The germline gives CDR1 MNHEY, CDR2 SVGAGI. The CDR3 coding sequence is TGTGCCAGCAGTTACGAGCGGGGCACAGATACGCAGTATTTT. Protein product: CASSYERGTDTQYF.